These 10 T cell receptor beta chains were sequenced from one sample in a study of regulatory T cells in long-lasting Graves disease. The time point is: newly diagnosed GD, antithyroid drugs for less than 3 months. PBMC-derived RNA was used for the TCR library. Construction of the TCR beta libraries employed iRepertoire HTBI primers in conjunction with Arm-PCR of CDR3 regions. TCRdb ran MiXCR on the multiplex PCR reads and lists one entry per CDR3 protein. The repertoire holds some 370,000 distinct CDR3 sequences, with 12% as singletons. These data were also filed under a second study, of T cells in Graves' hyperthyroidism and ophthalmopathy.

The material was peripheral blood mononuclear cells (PBMCs), obtained at new diagnosis, from a patient treated with antithyroid drugs. Receptors originate from a young woman with Graves disease.

This clonotype was seen many times. V usage is TRBV2 and J usage is TRBJ2-3; D is undetermined. Trimming took off 6 bases at V and 6 bases at J, with 13 bases between the two ends. CDR1 SNHLY and CDR2 FYNNEI come from the germline V gene. CDR3 length: 13 residues. The CDR3 sequence is CASSLFSTDTQYF. CDR3 nucleotide sequence: TGTGCCAGCAGCTTATTTTCAACCGATACGCAGTATTTT.

This clonotype was counted at least ten times. The CDR3 DNA reads as TGTGCCAGCAGTCCCCGTGGACAGGGAAATCAGCCCCAGCATTTT. It is translated as CASSPRGQGNQPQHF. The chain couples TRBV28 to TRBJ1-5; TRBD1 agrees at 8 bases. The V and J ends lost 5 bases and 4 bases, in that order; junction bases with no gene match: 7. This CDR3 spans 15 amino acids. Germline V CDR1 and CDR2: MDHEN, SYDVKM. Full variable domain (remainder filled in from reference TRBV28 and TRBJ1-5): DVKVTQSSRYLVKRTGEKVFLECVQDMDHENMFWYRQDPGLGLRLIYFSYDVKMKEKGDIPEGYSVSREKKERFSLILESASTNQTSMYLCASSPRGQGNQPQHFGDGTRLSIL.

This chain connects TRBV11-1 to TRBJ2-7; the D gene is possibly TRBD1 (5 bases). The germline V and J ends were trimmed by 1 base and 2 bases, with 9 bases remaining between them. Germline assignment: CDR1 SGHAT and CDR2 FQDESV (reference sequence). The CDR3 is 14 residues long. CDR3 loop: CASSLEGWPYEQYF. DNA of the CDR3: TGTGCCAGCAGCTTAGAGGGGTGGCCCTACGAGCAGTACTTC. Variable domain in full (rest from reference TRBV11-1 and TRBJ2-7): EAEVAQSPRYKITEKSQAVAFWCDPISGHATLYWYRQILGQGPELLVQFQDESVVDDSQLPKDRFSAERLKGVDSTLKIQPAELGDSAMYLCASSLEGWPYEQYFGPGTRLTVT.

With respect to this clonotype: This may arise from a read error, as a much more abundant clone is one base away. As DNA, the CDR3 is TGTGCCAGCAGCTTAGAGAGTAGCTGCTACGAGCAGTACTTC. It encodes CASSLESSCYEQYF. The chain joins TRBV7-8 to TRBJ2-7; D not certain. The CDR3 sequence is 14 residues long. V was cut by 1 base and J by 3 bases, with 10 bases left in between. Per germline, CDR1 SGHVS and CDR2 FQNEAQ.

There are many counts of this clonotype. The chain carries TRBV7-3 and TRBJ2-1; TRBD2 matches at 12 bases. After removal of 5 bases from V and 5 bases from J, the junction contained 10 bases not matched to a gene. This CDR3 is 17 amino acids long. Germline CDR1 reads SGHTA; CDR2 reads FQGTGA. This CDR3 is CASSRVGLAGTDNEQFF. CDR3 bases: TGTGCCAGCAGCCGAGTTGGACTAGCGGGGACTGACAATGAGCAGTTCTTC. Based on the CDR3 plus reference TRBV7-3 and TRBJ2-1, the full variable domain is GAGVSQTPSNKVTEKGKYVELRCDPISGHTALYWYRQSLGQGPEFLIYFQGTGAADDSGLPNDRFFAVRPEGSVSTLKIQRTERGDSAVYLCASSRVGLAGTDNEQFFGPGTRLTVL.

This clonotype was counted ten times or more. The chain carries TRBV6-1 and TRBJ2-7; D not resolved. Germline V gene sequence: CDR1 MNHNS, CDR2 SASEGT. CDR3 length: 13 residues. V lost 6 bases, J lost 5 bases, and 14 bases lay in between. CDR3 DNA sequence: TGTGCCAGCAGCTCCCGGAACCGGGACGAGCAGTACTTC. Translating it yields CASSSRNRDEQYF.

V gene TRBV5-1 combines with J gene TRBJ2-5, with a possible D match to TRBD1 (6 bases). There are 15 residues in the CDR3. CDR1 is SGHRS and CDR2 is YFSETQ in the germline V gene. V was clipped by 5 bases and J by 2 bases, with 16 bases between them. CDR3 sequence reads: CASSPGHLAQETQYF. CDR3 DNA: TGCGCCAGCAGTCCGGGACACCTAGCTCAAGAGACCCAGTACTTC.

V usage is TRBV5-5 and J usage is TRBJ2-6, with 8 bases matching TRBD1. Losses at the gene ends were 5 bases for V and 5 bases for J; bases not matched to a gene: 18. This CDR3 is 19 amino acids long. The V gene's germline CDR1 is SGHKS and CDR2 YYEKEE (reference sequence). CDR3 loop: CASRRGQGDSYIRANVLTF. DNA for the CDR3: TGTGCCAGCAGACGTGGACAGGGCGACTCCTACATAAGGGCCAACGTCCTGACTTTC. The whole variable domain, filled in from reference TRBV5-5 and TRBJ2-6, reads DAGVTQSPTHLIKTRGQQVTLRCSPISGHKSVSWYQQVLGQGPQFIFQYYEKEERGRGNFPDRFSARQFPNYSSELNVNALLLGDSALYLCASRRGQGDSYIRANVLTFGAGSRLTVL.

V usage is TRBV7-2 and J usage is TRBJ2-5; weak D call: TRBD2 (7 bases). The CDR3 length is 17 residues. V was trimmed by 5 bases and J by 1 base, leaving 20 bases between them. The germline gives CDR1 SGHTA, CDR2 FQGNSA. This CDR3 reads CASSPKGGKPRQETQYF. The CDR3 nucleotides read TGTGCCAGCAGCCCTAAGGGGGGGAAACCACGCCAAGAGACCCAGTACTTC.

This clonotype was found many times. The gene calls are TRBV4-1 and TRBJ1-2, with unresolved D. The CDR3 is 14 residues long. Deletions cut 1 base from V and 6 bases from J, with 12 bases between. Looked up from germline, CDR1 is MGHRA and CDR2 is YSYEKL. In nucleotides, the CDR3 is TGCGCCAGCAGCCAAGTGGGCTTAGCGGATGGCTACACCTTC. This codes for CASSQVGLADGYTF.